The 7 T cell receptor beta chains below were found in one sample sequenced in a study of technical replicates of blood from a few donors. Generated by immunoSEQ multiplex PCR, the TCRdb table keeps only in-frame clones and is missing some. The data hold 70,000 to 80,000 clones, with about 90% observed a single time. Sequenced material: T cells isolated from PBMCs. These receptors all come from a human donor in good health.

The CDR3: CAIRDSLGEQYF. The CDR3 bases are TGTGCCATCAGAGACAGCTTAGGCGAGCAGTACTTC. V gene TRBV10-3 combines with J gene TRBJ2-7, with a tentative D call TRBD1 (5 bases). The CDR3 length is 12 residues. V dropped 6 bases and J dropped 6 bases, with 12 bases sitting between them. From germline, CDR1 is ENHRY and CDR2 SYGVKD.

The chain links TRBV7-9 to TRBJ2-3; maybe TRBD1 (6 bases). Per the germline V gene, CDR1 is SEHNR and CDR2 is FQNEAQ (reference sequence). This CDR3 contains 13 residues. The V end lost 3 bases, the J end lost 4 bases, and 8 bases lay between the germline ends. CDR3 sequence (DNA): TGTGCCAGCAGCTTGACAGGACCAGATACGCAGTATTTT. Amino acids: CASSLTGPDTQYF.

The chain links TRBV19 to TRBJ2-1; 15 bases fit TRBD2. Germline trimming cut 7 bases from V and 8 bases from J; bases unmatched to any gene: 9. Germline V gives CDR1 LNHDA, CDR2 SQIVND (reference sequence). This CDR3 spans 16 amino acids. The CDR3, as DNA: TGTGCCAGTACCGCAAGAGGGACTAGCGGGAGGTATGAGCAGTTCTTC. Translation gives CASTARGTSGRYEQFF.

The V call is TRBV6-1, the J call TRBJ1-2, with TRBD1 as a possible D gene (6 bases). This CDR3 has 14 amino acids. V shed 5 bases and J shed 3 bases, with 13 bases lying between them. The germline gives CDR1 MNHNS, CDR2 SASEGT. The CDR3 DNA reads as TGTGCCAGCAGTAGGGACACCTCATACTATGGCTACACCTTC. It specifies CASSRDTSYYGYTF.

This chain's CDR3 is CASSGGTSRWNTEAFF. The CDR3 bases are TGTGCCAGCAGTGGGGGCACCTCACGTTGGAACACTGAAGCTTTCTTT. The V and J genes are TRBV6-1 and TRBJ1-1; D possibly corresponds to TRBD1 (5 bases). From germline, CDR1 is MNHNS and CDR2 SASEGT. The CDR3 is 16 amino acids. Trimming shortened V by 4 bases and J by 1 base, and 16 bases separated the two germline ends.

The V call is TRBV19, the J call TRBJ2-7, with D perhaps matching TRBD1 (6 bases). Germline assignment: CDR1 LNHDA and CDR2 SQIVND (reference sequence). The V end was cut by 8 bases, the J end by 3 bases, with 8 bases between. This CDR3 is built from 11 residues. The CDR3 reads CASEDSYEQYF. For the CDR3, the DNA is TGTGCCAGTGAGGACAGCTACGAGCAGTACTTC.

This CDR3 reads CASSSLRVGTGELFF. The DNA for the CDR3 is TGTGCCAGCAGTTCTCTGCGGGTGGGAACCGGGGAGCTGTTTTTT. This chain connects TRBV27 to TRBJ2-2; possibly TRBD2 for D (5 bases). V lost 4 bases to trimming and J lost 5 bases, with 14 bases between them. From germline, CDR1 is MNHEY and CDR2 SMNVEV (reference sequence). CDR3 length: 15 amino acids.